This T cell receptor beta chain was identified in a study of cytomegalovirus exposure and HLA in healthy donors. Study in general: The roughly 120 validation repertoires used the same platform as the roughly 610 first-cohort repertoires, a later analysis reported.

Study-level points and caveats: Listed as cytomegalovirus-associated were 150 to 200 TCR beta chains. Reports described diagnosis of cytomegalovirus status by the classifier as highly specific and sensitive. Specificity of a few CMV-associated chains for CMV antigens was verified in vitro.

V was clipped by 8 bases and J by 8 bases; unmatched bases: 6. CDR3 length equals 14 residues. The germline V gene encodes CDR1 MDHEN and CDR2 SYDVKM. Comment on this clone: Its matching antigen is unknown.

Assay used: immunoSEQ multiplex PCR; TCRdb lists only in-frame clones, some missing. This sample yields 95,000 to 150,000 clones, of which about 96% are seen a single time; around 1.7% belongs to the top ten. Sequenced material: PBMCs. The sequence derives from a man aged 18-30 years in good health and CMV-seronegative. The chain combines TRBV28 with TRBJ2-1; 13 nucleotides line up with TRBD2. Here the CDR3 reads CASRPGLAGHEQFF. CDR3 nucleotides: TGTGCCAGCCGCCCGGGACTAGCGGGACATGAGCAGTTCTTC. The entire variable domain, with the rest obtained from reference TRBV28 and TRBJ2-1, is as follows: DVKVTQSSRYLVKRTGEKVFLECVQDMDHENMFWYRQDPGLGLRLIYFSYDVKMKEKGDIPEGYSVSREKKERFSLILESASTNQTSMYLCASRPGLAGHEQFFGPGTRLTVL.